The 26 T cell receptor beta chains given below trace back to one sample, sequenced in a study of blood T cell repertoires in COVID-19. Assay: immunoSEQ multiplex PCR; the TCRdb copy retains only in-frame clones and omits some. The sample carries about 130,000 clones, about 93% recorded once. Sequencing used peripheral blood. The receptor source for this set is a man aged 45-65 years with COVID-19, enrolled during active disease.

In DNA form, the CDR3 reads TGTGCCAGCTGTCCGGGACAGGCGAACTACGAGCAGTACTTC. This translates into CASCPGQANYEQYF. The rearrangement uses TRBV6-5 and TRBJ2-7; 8 nucleotides agree with TRBD1. The germline CDR1 and CDR2 sequences are MNHEY and SVGAGI. The trim removed 8 bases at V and 3 bases at J, leaving 9 bases unmatched. There are 14 residues in the CDR3.

CDR3 in amino acids: CASSPGTGDGYTF. CDR3 DNA: TGTGCCAGCAGCCCCGGGACAGGGGATGGCTACACCTTC. This chain links TRBV9 with TRBJ1-2, with 10 bases identical to TRBD1. V was pared by 4 bases and J by 6 bases, with 3 bases of the junction left unmatched. This CDR3 contains 13 residues. The germline V gene encodes CDR1 SGDLS and CDR2 YYNGEE.

This clone was observed once. The chain carries TRBV2 and TRBJ1-6; 9 bases line up with TRBD1. This CDR3 is 14 amino acids long. Germline lookup yields CDR1 SNHLY and CDR2 FYNNEI. The V and J ends lost 4 bases and 6 bases, in that order; junction bases with no gene match: 1. The CDR3 nucleotides read TGTGCCAGCAGTGTGGGACAGGGTAATTCACCCCTCCACTTT. Protein: CASSVGQGNSPLHF.

This chain uses TRBV10-2 with TRBJ2-5; 7 bases fit TRBD1. Germline values: CDR1 WSHSY, CDR2 SAAADI. V dropped 3 bases and J dropped 1; count of bases not matched to a gene: 5. The CDR3 has 15 residues. The CDR3 nucleotides are TGCGCCAGCAGTGAATCGGGACAGATCCAAGAGACCCAGTACTTC. Translated: CASSESGQIQETQYF.

The chain has TRBV5-4 and TRBJ2-5; TRBD1 matches 11 bases. The junction had 3 bases not matched to a gene; V was cut back by 3 bases and J by 2 bases. Germline V gene sequence: CDR1 SGHNT, CDR2 YYREEE (reference sequence). The CDR3 length is 15 residues. The CDR3 DNA follows: TGTGCCAGCAGCTGGGGGACAGGGGGTCAAGAGACCCAGTACTTC. It translates to CASSWGTGGQETQYF.

The V and J genes are TRBV30 and TRBJ1-1; 7 bases are shared with TRBD1. CDR3 length equals 16 residues. Germline V gene sequence: CDR1 GTSNPN, CDR2 SVGIG (reference sequence). Trimming cost V 5 bases and J 0 bases; bases outside gene matches: 12. The CDR3 reads CAWGGEDRAMNTEAFF. The CDR3 coding sequence is TGTGCCTGGGGGGGTGAAGACAGGGCTATGAACACTGAAGCTTTCTTT. Based on the CDR3 plus reference TRBV30 and TRBJ1-1, the full variable domain is SQTIHQWPATLVQPVGSPLSLECTVEGTSNPNLYWYRQAAGRGLQLLFYSVGIGQISSEVPQNLSASRPQDRQFILSSKKLLLSDSGFYLCAWGGEDRAMNTEAFFGQGTRLTVV.

A note on this clone: Germline and junction disagree at one end, which may indicate a read error. The rearrangement uses TRBV3-1 (or the pseudogene TRBV3-2) and TRBJ2-3; 8 bases fit TRBD2. Germline loops: CDR1 LGHDT, CDR2 YNNKEL (reference sequence). The CDR3 extends over 12 amino acids. CDR3 region: CASSQVLADLHF. The CDR3 bases are TGTGCCAGCAGCCAAGTACTAGCGGATCTCCATTTT.

The rearrangement uses TRBV6-2 or TRBV6-3 and TRBJ1-5; 8 nucleotides align to TRBD1. Germline V gene lookup returns CDR1 MNHEY and CDR2 SVGEGT. With V trimmed by 5 bases and J by 1 base, 13 bases remained unmatched. This CDR3 is 18 amino acids long. Written as DNA, the CDR3 is TGTGCCAGCAGTCCATGGAGTGACAGGGGTCTAAGCAATCAGCCCCAGCATTTT. Amino acid sequence: CASSPWSDRGLSNQPQHF.

The J gene is TRBJ2-1, the V gene TRBV19, with a weak D call TRBD2 (6 bases). Deletions cut 5 bases from V and 4 bases from J, with 12 bases between. This CDR3 has 14 residues. CDR1 and CDR2 (germline): LNHDA, SQIVND (reference sequence). Written as DNA, the CDR3 is TGTGCCAGTAGTGCCGGGACTCCGTACAATGAGCAGTTCTTC. Protein sequence: CASSAGTPYNEQFF.

The chain carries TRBV7-9 and TRBJ2-7, with 11 nucleotides matching TRBD2. CDR3 length: 18 residues. J gave up 0 bases and V 1 base, and 8 bases lay outside the gene matches. CDR1 is SEHNR, CDR2 FQNEAQ, per germline (reference sequence). The CDR3 DNA sequence: TGTGCCAGCAGCTTAGTCGGGACTAGCGGCTTTAGCTCCTACGAGCAGTACTTC. Its translation: CASSLVGTSGFSSYEQYF.

V usage is TRBV28 and J usage is TRBJ2-1; 10 bases agree with TRBD1. There are 16 residues in the CDR3. Germline-derived CDR1 and CDR2 are MDHEN and SYDVKM. J gave up 4 bases and V 2 bases, and 5 bases lay outside the gene matches. As DNA, the CDR3 is TGTGCCAGCAGTTTAATGGGACAGGGGAGGTACAATGAGCAGTTCTTC. It specifies CASSLMGQGRYNEQFF. The variable domain in full, with the rest retrieved from reference TRBV28 and TRBJ2-1, is DVKVTQSSRYLVKRTGEKVFLECVQDMDHENMFWYRQDPGLGLRLIYFSYDVKMKEKGDIPEGYSVSREKKERFSLILESASTNQTSMYLCASSLMGQGRYNEQFFGPGTRLTVL.

This chain uses TRBV19 with TRBJ1-4; weak D call: TRBD1 (6 bases). The CDR3 runs 15 residues. CDR1 and CDR2 from the germline V gene are LNHDA and SQIVND (reference sequence). The V end lost 7 bases, the J end lost 0 bases, and 12 bases lay between the germline ends. The CDR3 coding sequence is TGTGCCAGTACCCGGGACACTGCAACTAATGAAAAACTGTTTTTT. Protein: CASTRDTATNEKLFF.

CDR3 DNA sequence: TGTGCCAGCAGCCCCTCCGGGACTAGCGCGTATGAGCAGTTCTTC. This sequence encodes CASSPSGTSAYEQFF. The chain recombines TRBV7-2 with TRBJ2-1, with 10 positions matching TRBD2. The CDR3 is made up of 15 amino acids. V lost 5 bases to trimming and J lost 8 bases; unmatched junction nucleotides: 9. The germline V gene has CDR1 SGHTA and CDR2 FQGNSA.

The CDR3 spells CATSSFGRANTGELFF. For the CDR3, the DNA is TGTGCCACCAGCAGCTTTGGCAGGGCGAACACCGGGGAGCTGTTTTTT. This chain links TRBV15 with TRBJ2-2, with D possibly matching TRBD1 (5 bases). The length of the CDR3 is 16 residues. V dropped 3 bases and J dropped 0 bases, with 11 bases sitting between them. Per the germline V gene, CDR1 is LNHNV and CDR2 is YYDKDF (reference sequence).

This clone was picked up a small number of times. The chain joins TRBV27 to TRBJ1-1; D remains ambiguous. Germline CDR1 and CDR2: MNHEY and SMNVEV (reference sequence). Trimming left V 5 bases short and J 2 bases short, with 15 bases between. The CDR3 has 15 amino acids. This CDR3 reads CASSNGWAANTEAFF. The DNA for the CDR3 is TGTGCCAGCAGTAATGGTTGGGCTGCTAACACTGAAGCTTTCTTT.

The chain couples TRBV19 to TRBJ2-7; 9 nucleotides agree with TRBD2. From germline, CDR1 is LNHDA and CDR2 SQIVND (reference sequence). The CDR3 consists of 16 residues. V was pared by 5 bases and J by 5 bases, with 13 bases of the junction left unmatched. CDR3 in DNA: TGTGCCAGTAGTGTCCCGGGCGGGAGGGCCCTCGACGAGCAGTACTTC. Encoded protein: CASSVPGGRALDEQYF.

V gene TRBV30 combines with J gene TRBJ1-2; no firm D call. The V end lost 7 bases, the J end lost 5 bases, and 17 bases lay between the germline ends. The CDR3 covers 13 residues. Germline CDR1 and CDR2: GTSNPN and SVGIG (reference sequence). This chain's CDR3 is CASQMGREYGYTF. CDR3 coding DNA: TGTGCCTCTCAAATGGGGAGGGAGTATGGCTACACCTTC.

The chain carries TRBV6-4 and TRBJ2-1; 10 positions match TRBD1. The CDR3 contains 13 residues. Germline V gene lookup returns CDR1 MRHNA and CDR2 SNTAGT. V trimming: 6 bases; J trimming: 10 bases; junction bases outside the gene matches: 6. CDR3 loop: CASSPTGGREQFF. CDR3 sequence (DNA): TGTGCCAGCAGCCCGACAGGGGGCAGGGAGCAGTTCTTC.

The rearrangement links TRBV5-4 to TRBJ2-6, with 7 bases that match TRBD1. From germline, CDR1 is SGHNT and CDR2 YYREEE (reference sequence). The CDR3 extends over 18 amino acids. Trimming at V came to 3 bases and at J to 0 bases, leaving 9 bases not matched to a gene. The CDR3 is CASSSWDSLFSGANVLTF. The CDR3 nucleotides are TGTGCCAGCAGCTCGTGGGACAGCCTTTTCTCTGGGGCCAACGTCCTGACTTTC. Based on the CDR3 plus reference TRBV5-4 and TRBJ2-6, the full variable domain is ETGVTQSPTHLIKTRGQQVTLRCSSQSGHNTVSWYQQALGQGPQFIFQYYREEENGRGNFPPRFSGLQFPNYSSELNVNALELDDSALYLCASSSWDSLFSGANVLTFGAGSRLTVL.

Here the CDR3 reads CASSFSSTDTQYF. The CDR3 DNA reads as TGCGCCAGCAGCTTTTCTAGCACAGATACGCAGTATTTT. The chain couples TRBV5-1 to TRBJ2-3; D unclear. V was cut by 2 bases and J by 0 bases, with 4 bases left in between. CDR3 length: 13 residues. Germline V gene data show CDR1 as SGHRS and CDR2 as YFSETQ.

V is TRBV7-9 and J is TRBJ2-1; 10 bases map to TRBD2. Losses at the gene ends were 2 bases for V and 0 bases for J; bases not matched to a gene: 1. Germline CDR1 reads SEHNR; CDR2 reads FQNEAQ (reference sequence). This CDR3 is built from 16 residues. The CDR3 loop is CASSLPSGSSYNEQFF. The CDR3 DNA sequence: TGTGCCAGCAGCTTACCTAGCGGGAGCTCCTACAATGAGCAGTTCTTC.

This clone has a handful of counts. The chain recombines TRBV5-1 with TRBJ1-1; D possibly corresponds to TRBD1 (5 bases). Germline CDR1 is SGHRS and CDR2 is YFSETQ. Between the trimmed V and J ends, which lost 0 bases and 1 base, there was a span of 13 bases. The CDR3 loop spans 16 amino acids. The CDR3 region has the DNA TGCGCCAGCAGCTTGGGGTGGGGGGAATGGAACACTGAAGCTTTCTTT. Encoded protein: CASSLGWGEWNTEAFF. The full variable domain, completed using reference TRBV5-1 and TRBJ1-1, is KAGVTQTPRYLIKTRGQQVTLSCSPISGHRSVSWYQQTPGQGLQFLFEYFSETQRNKGNFPGRFSGRQFSNSRSEMNVSTLELGDSALYLCASSLGWGEWNTEAFFGQGTRLTVV.

V and J are TRBV29-1 and TRBJ1-4, with D unresolved. Between the trimmed V and J ends, which lost 4 bases and 3 bases, there was a span of 9 bases. The CDR3 has 13 residues. The germline V gene encodes CDR1 SQVTM and CDR2 ANQGSEA. The chain's CDR3 is CSVGEGANEKLFF. In DNA, the CDR3 is TGCAGCGTTGGGGAGGGTGCTAATGAAAAACTGTTTTTT.

The chain combines TRBV12-5 with TRBJ2-1, with TRBD2 matching 7 bases. The germline V gene has CDR1 LGHNT and CDR2 FRNRAP. Trimming removed 5 bases from V and 2 bases from J; junction bases left unmatched: 3. The CDR3 contains 14 residues. CDR3 loop: CASGTGTTYNEQFF. As DNA, the CDR3 is TGTGCTAGTGGTACCGGGACTACCTACAATGAGCAGTTCTTC.

V gene TRBV28 combines with J gene TRBJ2-7; D may be TRBD1 (6 bases). V shed 2 bases and J shed 6 bases, with 14 bases lying between them. This CDR3 contains 14 residues. Germline V gene sequence: CDR1 MDHEN, CDR2 SYDVKM. The CDR3 region has the DNA TGTGCCAGCAGTTTAACAGGGCTAGCTTCCGAGCAGTACTTC. This codes for CASSLTGLASEQYF.

The rearrangement links TRBV6-1 to TRBJ2-7; TRBD2 matches 13 bases. Looked up from germline, CDR1 is MNHNS and CDR2 is SASEGT. This CDR3 has 15 amino acids. After removal of 2 bases from V and 4 bases from J, the junction contained 2 bases not matched to a gene. CDR3 loop: CASSERLAGGYEQYF. The DNA of the CDR3 is TGTGCCAGCAGTGAAAGACTAGCGGGAGGTTACGAGCAGTACTTC.